This entry lists 6 T cell receptor beta chains sequenced from one sample in a study of T cells in tuberculosis. Measured with immunoSEQ multiplex PCR; TCRdb has only the in-frame clones, and not every one. The sample carries tens of thousands of clones, about 93% recorded once. Source material: PBMCs. All receptors derive from a donor aged 10-29 years with latent tuberculosis or without tuberculosis infection.

V usage is TRBV5-1 and J usage is TRBJ2-3, with TRBD2 identical over 8 bases. Germline trimming cut 0 bases from V and 3 bases from J; bases unmatched to any gene: 3. CDR1 is SGHRS and CDR2 is YFSETQ in the germline V gene. The CDR3 sequence is 15 residues long. CDR3 nucleotide sequence: TGCGCCAGCAGCTTGGACGGGGGGGCGACAGATACGCAGTATTTT. Translation gives CASSLDGGATDTQYF.

This clone was found once. This chain uses TRBV30 with TRBJ2-5; 10 bases align to TRBD2. Germline assignment: CDR1 GTSNPN and CDR2 SVGIG (reference sequence). The CDR3 runs to 15 residues. The junction had 7 bases not matched to a gene; V was cut back by 4 bases and J by 2 bases. The CDR3 coding sequence is TGTGCCTGGAATTGGGTTAGCGGGGGGCAAGAGACCCAGTACTTC. The encoded protein is CAWNWVSGGQETQYF.

Concerning this clone: Its ends do not fully match the called genes, so a read error is possible. Other DNA sequences in this specimen translate into the identical CDR3. V gene TRBV15 combines with J gene TRBJ1-1; possibly TRBD1 for D (5 bases). This CDR3 has 14 residues. Per germline, CDR1 LNHNV and CDR2 YYDKDF (reference sequence). CDR3 nucleotide sequence: TGTGCCACCAGCGCACACAGGCAGAACACTGAAGCTTTTTTT. It codes for CATSAHRQNTEAFF.

V is TRBV10-3 and J is TRBJ1-2, with 9 nucleotides matching TRBD1. V shed 7 bases and J 4 bases; nucleotides not matched to a gene: 7. The germline gives CDR1 ENHRY, CDR2 SYGVKD. This CDR3 is 14 amino acids long. CDR3 region: CAITSDRGFYGYTF. In DNA form, the CDR3 reads TGTGCCATCACCTCGGACAGGGGCTTCTATGGCTACACCTTC.

The rearrangement links TRBV2 to TRBJ2-5, with 9 bases identical to TRBD2. With V trimmed by 1 base and J by 5 bases, 5 bases remained unmatched. The CDR3 contains 15 residues. Germline loops: CDR1 SNHLY, CDR2 FYNNEI. The CDR3 here is CASSEGTSVGETQYF. The CDR3 nucleotides are TGTGCCAGCAGTGAAGGGACTAGCGTCGGTGAGACCCAGTACTTC. Supplemented by reference TRBV2 and TRBJ2-5, the full variable domain reads EPEVTQTPSHQVTQMGQEVILRCVPISNHLYFYWYRQILGQKVEFLVSFYNNEISEKSEIFDDQFSVERPDGSNFTLKIRSTKLEDSAMYFCASSEGTSVGETQYFGPGTRLLVL.

This clone was recorded once. The V call is TRBV6-5, the J call TRBJ1-6; TRBD1 agrees at 9 bases. Germline V gene lookup returns CDR1 MNHEY and CDR2 SVGAGI. This CDR3 is built from 13 residues. Trimming at V came to 6 bases and at J to 10 bases, leaving 4 bases not matched to a gene. CDR3 sequence: CASSGTGNSPLHF. CDR3 DNA: TGTGCCAGCAGCGGGACAGGGAACTCACCCCTCCACTTT.